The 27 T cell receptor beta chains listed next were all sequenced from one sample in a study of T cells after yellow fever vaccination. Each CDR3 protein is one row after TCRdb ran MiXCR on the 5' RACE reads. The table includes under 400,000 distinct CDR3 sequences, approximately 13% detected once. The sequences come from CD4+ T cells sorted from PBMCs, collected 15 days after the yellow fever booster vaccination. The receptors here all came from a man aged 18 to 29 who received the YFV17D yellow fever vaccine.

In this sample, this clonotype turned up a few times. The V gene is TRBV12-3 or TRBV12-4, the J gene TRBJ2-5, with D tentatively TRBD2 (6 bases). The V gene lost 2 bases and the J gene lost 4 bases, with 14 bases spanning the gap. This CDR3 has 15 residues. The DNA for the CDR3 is TGTGCCAGCAGTTTATCCTCGATGGGGGGAGAGACCCAGTACTTC. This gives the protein CASSLSSMGGETQYF.

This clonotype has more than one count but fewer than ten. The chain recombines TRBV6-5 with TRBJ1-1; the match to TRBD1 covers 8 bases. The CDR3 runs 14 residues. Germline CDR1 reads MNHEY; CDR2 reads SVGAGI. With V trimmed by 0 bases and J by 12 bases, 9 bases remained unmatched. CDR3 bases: TGTGCCAGCAGTTACTCGGGACAGGTTGACCAATCTTTCTTT. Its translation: CASSYSGQVDQSFF.

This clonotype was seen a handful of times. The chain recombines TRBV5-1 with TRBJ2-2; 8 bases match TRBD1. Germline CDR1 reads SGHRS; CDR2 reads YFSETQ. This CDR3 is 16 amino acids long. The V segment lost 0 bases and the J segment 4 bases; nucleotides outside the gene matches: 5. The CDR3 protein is CASSLGQGLGTGELFF. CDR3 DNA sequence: TGCGCCAGCAGCTTGGGACAGGGGCTCGGCACCGGGGAGCTGTTTTTT.

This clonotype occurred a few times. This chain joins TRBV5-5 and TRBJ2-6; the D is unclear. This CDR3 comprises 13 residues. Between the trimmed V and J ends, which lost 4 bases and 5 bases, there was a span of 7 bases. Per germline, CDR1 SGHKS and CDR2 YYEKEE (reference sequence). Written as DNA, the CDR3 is TGTGCCAGCAGCGACCTAAGGGCCAACGTCCTGACTTTC. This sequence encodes CASSDLRANVLTF.

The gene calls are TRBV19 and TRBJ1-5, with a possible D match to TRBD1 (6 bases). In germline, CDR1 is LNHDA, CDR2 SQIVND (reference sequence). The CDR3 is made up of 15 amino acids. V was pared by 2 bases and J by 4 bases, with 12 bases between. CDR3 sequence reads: CASSIQGLANQPQHF. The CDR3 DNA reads TGTGCCAGTAGTATACAGGGGTTAGCAAATCAGCCCCAGCATTTT.

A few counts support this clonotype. The CDR3 sequence is CASSPPSTGLFPSYGYTF. The CDR3 bases are TGTGCCAGCTCACCACCGTCAACAGGCTTATTCCCTAGCTATGGCTACACCTTC. The rearrangement links TRBV18 to TRBJ1-2; the D gene is possibly TRBD1 (5 bases). Per the germline V gene, CDR1 is KGHSH and CDR2 is LQKENI. V lost 0 bases to trimming and J lost 4 bases, with 21 bases between them. CDR3 length: 18 residues.

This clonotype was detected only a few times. DNA of the CDR3: TGTGCCAGCAATCAACGGGCAGAAAACATTCAGTACTTC. It specifies CASNQRAENIQYF. This rearrangement joins TRBV6-6 to TRBJ2-4; no clear D. Germline V gene lookup returns CDR1 MNHNY and CDR2 SVGAGI (reference sequence). The CDR3 is 13 amino acids. The V and J ends lost 7 bases and 5 bases respectively, with 12 bases between them.

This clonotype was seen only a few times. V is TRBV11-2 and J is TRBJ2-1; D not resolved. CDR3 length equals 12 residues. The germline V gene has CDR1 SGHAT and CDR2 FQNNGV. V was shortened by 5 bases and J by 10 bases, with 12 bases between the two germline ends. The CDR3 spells CASSRNIKEQFF. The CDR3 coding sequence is TGTGCCAGCAGCAGGAATATTAAGGAGCAGTTCTTC.

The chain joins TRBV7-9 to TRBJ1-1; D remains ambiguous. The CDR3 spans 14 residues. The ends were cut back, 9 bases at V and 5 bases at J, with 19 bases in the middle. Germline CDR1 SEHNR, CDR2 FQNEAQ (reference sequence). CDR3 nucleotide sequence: TGTGCCAGTGCCTTGATAGACCCAGAGACTGAAGCTTTCTTT. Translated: CASALIDPETEAFF.

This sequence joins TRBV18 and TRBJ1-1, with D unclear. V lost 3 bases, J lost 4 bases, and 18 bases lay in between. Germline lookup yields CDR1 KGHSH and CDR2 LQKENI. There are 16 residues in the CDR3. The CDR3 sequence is CASSPIEKGVSTEAFF. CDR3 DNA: TGTGCCAGCTCACCGATCGAAAAGGGAGTATCCACTGAAGCTTTCTTT.

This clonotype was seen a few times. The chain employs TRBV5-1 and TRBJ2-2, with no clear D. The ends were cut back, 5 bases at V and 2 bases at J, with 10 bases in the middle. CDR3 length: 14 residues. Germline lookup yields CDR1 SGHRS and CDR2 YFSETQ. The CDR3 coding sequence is TGCGCCAGCAGTCAGCGTTCCAACACCGGGGAGCTGTTTTTT. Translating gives CASSQRSNTGELFF.

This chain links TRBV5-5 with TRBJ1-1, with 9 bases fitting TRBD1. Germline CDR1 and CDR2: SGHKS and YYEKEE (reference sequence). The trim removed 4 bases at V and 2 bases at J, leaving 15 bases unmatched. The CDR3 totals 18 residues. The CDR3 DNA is TGTGCCAGCAGCCCTCGGCCTCGACAGGGGGGGGACAACACTGAAGCTTTCTTT. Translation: CASSPRPRQGGDNTEAFF.

The chain's CDR3 is CASSQSPGGNQPQHF. The CDR3 coding sequence is TGTGCCAGCAGCCAATCCCCTGGAGGCAATCAGCCCCAGCATTTT. The V gene is TRBV4-2, the J gene TRBJ1-5, with D unclear. The CDR3 has 15 amino acids. The germline gives CDR1 LGHNA, CDR2 YNFKEQ. V lost 2 bases and J 2 bases, leaving 10 bases between the germline ends.

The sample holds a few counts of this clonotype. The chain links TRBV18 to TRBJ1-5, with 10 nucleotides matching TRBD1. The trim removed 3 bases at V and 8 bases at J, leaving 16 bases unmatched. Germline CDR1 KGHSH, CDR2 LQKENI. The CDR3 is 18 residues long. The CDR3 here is CASSPAGQGIRGGKPQHF. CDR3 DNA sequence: TGTGCCAGCTCACCTGCGGGACAGGGGATAAGAGGTGGCAAGCCCCAGCATTTT.

CDR3 loop: CASSLSGGSGANVLTF. The CDR3 DNA sequence: TGTGCCAGCAGCTTAAGTGGGGGGTCTGGGGCCAACGTCCTGACTTTC. The chain joins TRBV7-8 to TRBJ2-6; weak D call: TRBD2 (6 bases). CDR1 is SGHVS, CDR2 FQNEAQ, per germline. This CDR3 comprises 16 residues. V lost 2 bases and J 1 base, leaving 9 bases between the germline ends. The full variable domain, completed using reference TRBV7-8 and TRBJ2-6, is GAGVSQSPRYKVAKRGQDVALRCDPISGHVSLFWYQQALGQGPEFLTYFQNEAQLDKSGLPSDRFFAERPEGSVSTLKIQRTQQEDSAVYLCASSLSGGSGANVLTFGAGSRLTVL.

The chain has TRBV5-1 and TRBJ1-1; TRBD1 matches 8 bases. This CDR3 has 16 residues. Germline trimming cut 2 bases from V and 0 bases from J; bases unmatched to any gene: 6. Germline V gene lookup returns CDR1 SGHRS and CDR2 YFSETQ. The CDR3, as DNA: TGCGCCAGCAGCTTTACCTCGACAGGGGTGAACACTGAAGCTTTCTTT. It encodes CASSFTSTGVNTEAFF.

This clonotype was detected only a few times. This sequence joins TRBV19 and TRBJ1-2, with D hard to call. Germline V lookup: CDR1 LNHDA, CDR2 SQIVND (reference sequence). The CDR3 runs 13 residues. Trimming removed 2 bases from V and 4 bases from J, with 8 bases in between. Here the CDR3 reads CASSIQEFYGYTF. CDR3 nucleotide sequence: TGTGCCAGTAGTATACAGGAATTCTATGGCTACACCTTC. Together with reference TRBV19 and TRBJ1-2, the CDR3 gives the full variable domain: DGGITQSPKYLFRKEGQNVTLSCEQNLNHDAMYWYRQDPGQGLRLIYYSQIVNDFQKGDIAEGYSVSREKKESFPLTVTSAQKNPTAFYLCASSIQEFYGYTFGSGTRLTVV.

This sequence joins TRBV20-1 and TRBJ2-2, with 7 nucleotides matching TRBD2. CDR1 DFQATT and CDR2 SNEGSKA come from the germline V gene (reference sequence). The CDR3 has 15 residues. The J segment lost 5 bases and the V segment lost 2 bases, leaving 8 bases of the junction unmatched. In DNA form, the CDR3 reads TGCAGTGCTAGAAAGCGGGAATCCCGGACCGGGGAGCTGTTTTTT. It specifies CSARKRESRTGELFF.

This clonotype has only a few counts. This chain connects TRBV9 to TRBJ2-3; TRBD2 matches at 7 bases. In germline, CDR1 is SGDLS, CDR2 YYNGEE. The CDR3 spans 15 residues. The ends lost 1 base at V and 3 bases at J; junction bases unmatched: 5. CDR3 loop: CASSVLTGGTDTQYF. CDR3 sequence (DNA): TGTGCCAGCAGCGTACTGACCGGGGGGACAGATACGCAGTATTTT.

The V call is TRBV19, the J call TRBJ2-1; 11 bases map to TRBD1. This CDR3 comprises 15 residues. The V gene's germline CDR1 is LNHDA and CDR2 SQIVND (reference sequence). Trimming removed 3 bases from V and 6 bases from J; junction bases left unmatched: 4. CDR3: CASSIVGTGGNEQFF. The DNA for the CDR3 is TGTGCCAGTAGTATCGTTGGGACAGGGGGCAATGAGCAGTTCTTC.

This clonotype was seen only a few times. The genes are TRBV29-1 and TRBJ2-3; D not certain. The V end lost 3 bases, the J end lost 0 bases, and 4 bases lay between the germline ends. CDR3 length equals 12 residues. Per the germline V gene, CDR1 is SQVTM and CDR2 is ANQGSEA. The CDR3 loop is CSVDFSTDTQYF. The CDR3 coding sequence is TGCAGCGTTGATTTCAGCACAGATACGCAGTATTTT.

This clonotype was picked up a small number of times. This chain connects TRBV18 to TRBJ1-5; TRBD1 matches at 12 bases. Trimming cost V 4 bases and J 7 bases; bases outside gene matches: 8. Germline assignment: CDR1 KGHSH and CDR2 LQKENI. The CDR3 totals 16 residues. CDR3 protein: CASSLGTGGVWQPQHF. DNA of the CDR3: TGTGCCAGCTCACTCGGGACAGGGGGCGTTTGGCAGCCCCAGCATTTT.

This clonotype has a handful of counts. This CDR3 reads CSAPVQVGEQYF. CDR3 nucleotide sequence: TGCAGTGCTCCGGTACAGGTCGGCGAGCAGTACTTC. The chain has TRBV20-1 and TRBJ2-7; possible D gene TRBD1, 5 bases. The CDR3 has 12 amino acids. Germline CDR1 DFQATT, CDR2 SNEGSKA (reference sequence). V gave up 5 bases and J gave up 6 bases, with 14 bases separating them.

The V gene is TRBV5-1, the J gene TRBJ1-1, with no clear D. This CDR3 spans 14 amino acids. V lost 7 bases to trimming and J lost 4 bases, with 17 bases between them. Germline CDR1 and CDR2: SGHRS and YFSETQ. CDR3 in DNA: TGCGCCAGCGGGCGGGAGGCACTTGGCACTGAAGCTTTCTTT. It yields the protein CASGREALGTEAFF.

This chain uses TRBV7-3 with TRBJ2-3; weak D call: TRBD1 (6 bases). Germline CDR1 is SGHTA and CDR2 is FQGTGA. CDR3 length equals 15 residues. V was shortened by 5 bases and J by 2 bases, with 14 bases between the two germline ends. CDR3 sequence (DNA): TGTGCCAGCAGCCCAGGTGGGGGCTACACAGATACGCAGTATTTT. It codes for CASSPGGGYTDTQYF.

As DNA, the CDR3 is TGTGCCAGCAGTTTGGCTGACAACTCTGGGGCCAACGTCCTGACTTTC. Translation gives CASSLADNSGANVLTF. V usage is TRBV27 and J usage is TRBJ2-6; no definite D call. The CDR3 loop spans 16 amino acids. The germline gives CDR1 MNHEY, CDR2 SMNVEV (reference sequence). V was pared by 3 bases and J by 0 bases, with 9 bases between.

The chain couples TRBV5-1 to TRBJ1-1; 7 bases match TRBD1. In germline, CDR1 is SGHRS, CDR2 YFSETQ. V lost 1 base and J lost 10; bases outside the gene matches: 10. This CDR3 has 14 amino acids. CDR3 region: CASSLLIRRQGAFF. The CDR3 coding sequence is TGCGCCAGCAGCTTGCTAATCAGAAGACAGGGAGCTTTCTTT.